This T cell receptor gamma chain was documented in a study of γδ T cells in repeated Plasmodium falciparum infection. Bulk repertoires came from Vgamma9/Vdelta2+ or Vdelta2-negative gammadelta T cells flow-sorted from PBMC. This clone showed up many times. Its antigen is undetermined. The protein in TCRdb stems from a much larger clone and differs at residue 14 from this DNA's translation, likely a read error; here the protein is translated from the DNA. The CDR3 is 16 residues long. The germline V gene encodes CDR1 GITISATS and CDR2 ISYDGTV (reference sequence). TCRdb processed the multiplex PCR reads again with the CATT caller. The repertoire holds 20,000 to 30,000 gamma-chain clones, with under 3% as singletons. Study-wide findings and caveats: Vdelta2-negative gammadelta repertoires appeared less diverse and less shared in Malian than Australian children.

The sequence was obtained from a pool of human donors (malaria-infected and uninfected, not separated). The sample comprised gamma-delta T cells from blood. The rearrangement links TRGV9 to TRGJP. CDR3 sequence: CALWRSQELGKKIMVF. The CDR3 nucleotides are TGTGCCTTGTGGAGAAGTCAAGAGTTGGGCAAAAAAATCATGGTATTT.